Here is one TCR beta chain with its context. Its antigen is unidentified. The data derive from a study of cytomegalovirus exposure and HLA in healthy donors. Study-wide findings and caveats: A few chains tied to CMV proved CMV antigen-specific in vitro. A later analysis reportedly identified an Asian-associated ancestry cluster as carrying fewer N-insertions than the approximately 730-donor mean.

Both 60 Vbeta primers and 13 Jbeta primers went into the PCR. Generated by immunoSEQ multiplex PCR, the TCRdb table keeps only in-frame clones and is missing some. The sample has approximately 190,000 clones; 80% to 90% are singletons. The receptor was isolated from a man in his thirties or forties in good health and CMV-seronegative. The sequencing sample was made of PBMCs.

The chain's CDR3 is CASTPPGGDTDTQYF. The CDR3 DNA reads as TGTGCCAGTACACCCCCCGGCGGGGACACAGATACGCAGTATTTT. The chain has TRBV19 and TRBJ2-3, with D tentatively TRBD2 (6 bases). V shed 7 bases and J shed 2 bases, with 16 bases lying between them. The CDR3 is 15 amino acids. Germline CDR1 reads LNHDA; CDR2 reads SQIVND (reference sequence).